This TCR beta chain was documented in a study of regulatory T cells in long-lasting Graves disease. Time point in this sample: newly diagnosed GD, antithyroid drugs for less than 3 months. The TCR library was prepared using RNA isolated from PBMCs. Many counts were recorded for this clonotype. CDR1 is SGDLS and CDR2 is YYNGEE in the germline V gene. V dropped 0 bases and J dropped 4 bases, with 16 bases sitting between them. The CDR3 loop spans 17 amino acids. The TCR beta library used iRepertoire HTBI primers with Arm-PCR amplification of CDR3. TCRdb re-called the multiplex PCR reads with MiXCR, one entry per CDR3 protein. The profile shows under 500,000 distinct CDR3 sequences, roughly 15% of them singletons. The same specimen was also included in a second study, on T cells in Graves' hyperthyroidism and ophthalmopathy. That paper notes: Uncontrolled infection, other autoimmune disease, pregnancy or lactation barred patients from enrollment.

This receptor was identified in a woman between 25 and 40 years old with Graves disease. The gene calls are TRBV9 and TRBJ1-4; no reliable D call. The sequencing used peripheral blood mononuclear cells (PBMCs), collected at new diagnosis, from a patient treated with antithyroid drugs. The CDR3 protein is CASSVEGGMFGNEKLFF. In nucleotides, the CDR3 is TGTGCCAGCAGCGTAGAGGGAGGGATGTTTGGTAATGAAAAACTGTTTTTT.